A selection of T cell receptor beta chains follows, all from one sample in a study of blood T cell repertoires in COVID-19. Repertoires were generated with immunoSEQ multiplex PCR, while TCRdb's copy carries only in-frame clones and drops some. The sample includes some 290,000 clones, 85% to 90% of them seen just once. Sequenced material: PBMCs or T cells enriched from blood (not recorded which). The receptors come from a woman aged 25 to 39 who had recovered from COVID-19. Both conserved end residues are part of each CDR3. A D gene is named only where the DNA matches it firmly. The size field is filled for only some rows; it gives once, few, many or a size class.

v_gene: TRBV7-9; abundance: .; j_gene: TRBJ2-7; d_gene: TRBD2; CDR3aa: CASSRAASGLDSYEQYF; CDR3nt: TGTGCCAGCAGCCGAGCGGCTAGCGGGCTCGATTCCTACGAGCAGTACTTC
v_gene: TRBV7-9; abundance: .; j_gene: TRBJ1-4; d_gene: .; CDR3aa: CASRKVEGNEKLFF; CDR3nt: TGTGCCAGCAGGAAGGTAGAGGGTAATGAAAAACTGTTTTTT
v_gene: TRBV27; abundance: .; j_gene: TRBJ2-1; d_gene: .; CDR3aa: CASSLSKRAPYNEQFF; CDR3nt: TGTGCCAGCAGTTTATCAAAGCGGGCCCCCTACAATGAGCAGTTCTTC
v_gene: TRBV29-1; abundance: .; j_gene: TRBJ1-2; d_gene: TRBD1; CDR3aa: CSVEDRGSSGYTF; CDR3nt: TGCAGCGTTGAAGACAGGGGGTCTAGCGGCTACACCTTC
v_gene: TRBV10-1; abundance: .; j_gene: TRBJ2-5; d_gene: .; CDR3aa: CASRVPGQETQYF; CDR3nt: TGCGCCAGCAGAGTACCGGGGCAAGAGACCCAGTACTTC
v_gene: TRBV7-9; abundance: once; j_gene: TRBJ2-7; d_gene: .; CDR3aa: CASSLGAGKEISYEQYF; CDR3nt: TGTGCCAGCAGCTTAGGGGCAGGGAAAGAAATCTCCTACGAGCAGTACTTC
v_gene: TRBV5-1; abundance: .; j_gene: TRBJ2-7; d_gene: .; CDR3aa: CASSLAAGVTYEQYF; CDR3nt: TGCGCCAGCAGCTTGGCGGCAGGGGTAACCTACGAGCAGTACTTC
v_gene: TRBV19; abundance: .; j_gene: TRBJ2-7; d_gene: TRBD2; CDR3aa: CASSIYSGRGSYEQYF; CDR3nt: TGTGCCAGTAGTATCTATAGCGGGAGGGGCTCCTACGAGCAGTACTTC
v_gene: TRBV27; abundance: .; j_gene: TRBJ1-1; d_gene: .; CDR3aa: CASRTQALGTEAFF; CDR3nt: TGTGCCAGCAGAACACAGGCCTTGGGAACTGAAGCTTTCTTT
v_gene: TRBV7-9; abundance: once; j_gene: TRBJ2-1; d_gene: TRBD2; CDR3aa: CASSITGTSKSYEQFF; CDR3nt: TGTGCCAGCAGCATAACCGGGACTAGCAAGTCTTATGAGCAGTTCTTC
v_gene: TRBV18; abundance: .; j_gene: TRBJ2-1; d_gene: .; CDR3aa: CASSPRSGQYNEQFF; CDR3nt: TGTGCCAGCTCACCACGCTCAGGGCAATACAATGAGCAGTTCTTC
v_gene: TRBV29-1; abundance: .; j_gene: TRBJ2-5; d_gene: .; CDR3aa: CSVDWGLETQYF; CDR3nt: TGCAGCGTTGATTGGGGGCTGGAGACCCAGTACTTC
v_gene: TRBV2; abundance: once; j_gene: TRBJ2-7; d_gene: .; CDR3aa: CASSEGVTRSYEQYF; CDR3nt: TGTGCCAGCAGTGAAGGAGTAACTAGATCCTACGAGCAGTACTTC
v_gene: TRBV4-3; abundance: .; j_gene: TRBJ2-1; d_gene: TRBD2; CDR3aa: CASSQGGGYNEQFF; CDR3nt: TGCGCCAGCAGCCAGGGGGGAGGGTACAATGAGCAGTTCTTC
v_gene: TRBV6-5; abundance: .; j_gene: TRBJ2-1; d_gene: .; CDR3aa: CASSYSGVYNEQFF; CDR3nt: TGTGCCAGCAGTTACTCAGGGGTCTACAATGAGCAGTTCTTC
v_gene: TRBV11-2; abundance: .; j_gene: TRBJ1-2; d_gene: .; CDR3aa: CASSPFRRGADYGYTF; CDR3nt: TGTGCCAGCAGCCCATTTAGGAGGGGCGCAGACTATGGCTACACCTTC
v_gene: TRBV5-4; abundance: .; j_gene: TRBJ1-6; d_gene: TRBD1; CDR3aa: CASSRTGVRNSPLHF; CDR3nt: TGTGCCAGCAGCAGGACAGGGGTGAGGAATTCACCCCTCCACTTT
v_gene: TRBV7-2; abundance: .; j_gene: TRBJ1-5; d_gene: TRBD1; CDR3aa: CASSPWGGQDYNQPQHF; CDR3nt: TGTGCCAGCAGCCCCTGGGGGGGACAGGACTACAATCAGCCCCAGCATTTT
v_gene: TRBV5-1; abundance: .; j_gene: TRBJ1-6; d_gene: .; CDR3aa: CASSEKGYNSPLHF; CDR3nt: TGCGCCAGCAGTGAGAAGGGGTATAATTCACCCCTCCACTTT
v_gene: TRBV19; abundance: .; j_gene: TRBJ1-1; d_gene: TRBD1; CDR3aa: CASNPGQGGTEAFF; CDR3nt: TGTGCCAGTAACCCGGGACAGGGGGGAACTGAAGCTTTCTTT
v_gene: TRBV29-1; abundance: .; j_gene: TRBJ1-1; d_gene: TRBD1; CDR3aa: CSVRTGPYYGTEAFF; CDR3nt: TGCAGCGTTAGGACAGGGCCATACTATGGCACTGAAGCTTTCTTT
v_gene: TRBV5-8; abundance: .; j_gene: TRBJ2-2; d_gene: .; CDR3aa: CASTIARGELFF; CDR3nt: TGTGCCAGCACCATAGCCCGCGGGGAGCTGTTTTTT
v_gene: TRBV6-5; abundance: .; j_gene: TRBJ1-2; d_gene: .; CDR3aa: CASRTLGANYGYTF; CDR3nt: TGTGCCAGCAGGACGTTGGGGGCGAACTATGGCTACACCTTC
v_gene: TRBV7-9; abundance: .; j_gene: TRBJ1-2; d_gene: .; CDR3aa: CASSSRSFYGYTF; CDR3nt: TGTGCCAGCAGCTCGAGATCGTTCTATGGCTACACCTTC
v_gene: TRBV10-3; abundance: .; j_gene: TRBJ2-3; d_gene: .; CDR3aa: CAISEPRGVGGTDTQYF; CDR3nt: TGTGCCATCAGTGAGCCCCGCGGGGTGGGTGGTACAGATACGCAGTATTTT
v_gene: TRBV10-3; abundance: .; j_gene: TRBJ2-7; d_gene: TRBD2; CDR3aa: CAISIAGGSVYEQYF; CDR3nt: TGTGCCATCAGTATAGCGGGAGGGTCTGTTTACGAGCAGTACTTC
v_gene: TRBV7-2; abundance: .; j_gene: TRBJ2-3; d_gene: TRBD2; CDR3aa: CASSRTKTSGGTDTQYF; CDR3nt: TGTGCCAGCAGCCGGACGAAGACTAGCGGGGGCACAGATACGCAGTATTTT
v_gene: TRBV4-1; abundance: once; j_gene: TRBJ1-1; d_gene: .; CDR3aa: CASSQVGQMNTEAFF; CDR3nt: TGCGCCAGCAGCCAAGTCGGACAGATGAACACTGAAGCTTTCTTT
v_gene: TRBV28; abundance: .; j_gene: TRBJ2-3; d_gene: TRBD2; CDR3aa: CASSETTSGRGWGTQYF; CDR3nt: TGTGCCAGCAGTGAGACGACTAGCGGGAGGGGTTGGGGTACGCAGTATTTT
v_gene: TRBV7-7; abundance: .; j_gene: TRBJ2-7; d_gene: TRBD1; CDR3aa: CASSLGTGYEQYF; CDR3nt: TGTGCTAGCAGCTTAGGGACAGGGTACGAGCAGTACTTC
v_gene: TRBV7-9; abundance: .; j_gene: TRBJ2-5; d_gene: TRBD1; CDR3aa: CASSLTGPQETQYF; CDR3nt: TGTGCCAGCAGCCTGACAGGGCCTCAAGAGACCCAGTACTTC
v_gene: TRBV15; abundance: .; j_gene: TRBJ2-7; d_gene: .; CDR3aa: CATSSRLDLNEQYF; CDR3nt: TGTGCCACCAGCAGTCGACTAGATCTGAACGAGCAGTACTTC